This TCR beta chain derives from a study of blood T cell repertoires in COVID-19. This clone was observed at least ten times. Sequenced by immunoSEQ multiplex PCR; TCRdb stores in-frame clones only, minus some. This sample carries some 110,000 clones, around 80% of them seen once, and the ten largest clones take 6.2%. There are 16 residues in the CDR3. The ends were cut back, 3 bases at V and 4 bases at J, with 16 bases in the middle. Looked up from germline, CDR1 is SEHNR and CDR2 is FQNEAQ (reference sequence). The sequence was collected from a man aged 80 or over with COVID-19, enrolled during active disease. The rearrangement links TRBV7-9 to TRBJ1-3; D possibly corresponds to TRBD1 (5 bases). The sample was peripheral blood. CDR3 region: CASSFPPSGQGNTIYF. The CDR3 DNA is TGTGCCAGCAGCTTCCCCCCCTCAGGGCAAGGAAACACCATATATTTT.